The clone carrying this TCR beta chain was detected only a few times. Some clones are missing from TCRdb's copy, which holds only in-frame ones; the method was immunoSEQ multiplex PCR. The repertoire holds approximately 100,000 clones, with 75% to 90% as singletons. The entry originates in a study of control samples from healthy donors and cancer patients. The CDR3 length is 16 residues. This receptor was taken from a man aged 25 to 40 in good health. The chain has TRBV21-1 and TRBJ2-3; the table assigns TRBD1, which was not confirmed against the DNA. TRBV21-1 is a pseudogene. Sample: blood. The CDR3 nucleotides read TGTGCCAGCAGCCTTCGAAGGGAAAGGGGAACAGATACGCAGTATTTT. Amino acid sequence: CASSLRRERGTDTQYF.